This T cell receptor (beta chain) was captured in a study of multiple sclerosis patients with progressive multifocal leukoencephalopathy. Notes on the study in general: Whether JC virus or general immunocompromise explains the findings remained unclear. Clones expanded at PML were already present before and during natalizumab.

The assay was immunoSEQ multiplex PCR, and TCRdb's table has in-frame clones only and misses some. Of under 40,000 clones in the sample, about 92% were seen once. V trimming: 1 base; J trimming: 7 bases; junction bases outside the gene matches: 9. CDR1 is SGDLS, CDR2 YYNGEE, per germline. The length of the CDR3 is 16 residues. Documented time point: before natalizumab initiation. With regard to this clone: Its matching antigen is unknown.

Sequenced material: PBMCs. The receptor's source is a man aged 25-40 years with multiple sclerosis. The chain combines TRBV9 with TRBJ2-1; 9 nucleotides agree with TRBD2. CDR3 in DNA: TGTGCCAGCAGCGTAATGAGCGGGAGGAAGAGAAATGAGCAGTTCTTC. Its protein product is CASSVMSGRKRNEQFF.